A single sample gave rise to the 9 T cell receptor beta chains below, sequenced in a study of T-cell reconstitution after alpha-beta-depleted transplantation in children. Unique molecular identifiers were used in preparing the TCRbeta library. TCRdb processed the PCR reads anew with MiXCR; each CDR3 protein has one entry. The sample holds 500,000 to 750,000 distinct CDR3 sequences, around 27% seen once. Source: PBMCs, taken before TCRalphabeta/CD19-depleted stem cell transplant. The receptors shown here come from a boy less than two years old with Wiskott-Aldrich syndrome, due to receive a stem cell transplant.

This rearrangement joins TRBV20-1 to TRBJ2-1; weak D call: TRBD1 (6 bases). There are 14 residues in the CDR3. Germline V gene lookup returns CDR1 DFQATT and CDR2 SNEGSKA (reference sequence). V dropped 5 bases and J dropped 10 bases, with 21 bases sitting between them. CDR3 in amino acids: CSARPLARTGEQFF. As DNA, the CDR3 is TGCAGTGCTCGCCCGCTTGCCCGCACAGGGGAGCAGTTCTTC.

This clonotype has a handful of counts. V gene TRBV19 combines with J gene TRBJ2-1, with a possible D match to TRBD2 (5 bases). The CDR3 is made up of 14 amino acids. The V and J ends lost 2 bases and 4 bases respectively, with 9 bases between them. Germline V CDR1 and CDR2: LNHDA, SQIVND (reference sequence). The CDR3 loop is CASSILAPYNEQFF. In DNA form, the CDR3 reads TGTGCCAGTAGTATACTAGCTCCGTACAATGAGCAGTTCTTC. Together with reference TRBV19 and TRBJ2-1, the CDR3 gives the full variable domain: DGGITQSPKYLFRKEGQNVTLSCEQNLNHDAMYWYRQDPGQGLRLIYYSQIVNDFQKGDIAEGYSVSREKKESFPLTVTSAQKNPTAFYLCASSILAPYNEQFFGPGTRLTVL.

The V call is TRBV5-1, the J call TRBJ1-2; 10 nucleotides agree with TRBD1. The V segment lost 1 base and the J segment 7 bases; nucleotides outside the gene matches: 16. The germline CDR1 and CDR2 sequences are SGHRS and YFSETQ. This CDR3 has 18 amino acids. CDR3 region: CASSLLRISQDRGSGYTF. Written as DNA, the CDR3 is TGCGCCAGCAGCTTGTTGCGGATTTCTCAGGACAGGGGGAGTGGCTACACCTTC.

This clonotype has only a few counts. The V and J genes are TRBV5-5 and TRBJ2-1, with TRBD2 matching over 8 bases. The CDR3 is made up of 13 amino acids. CDR1 SGHKS and CDR2 YYEKEE come from the germline V gene (reference sequence). After removal of 4 bases from V and 8 bases from J, the junction contained 5 bases not matched to a gene. CDR3 bases: TGTGCCAGCAGCCGGACTAGCAACTATGAGCAGTTCTTC. Translated: CASSRTSNYEQFF. The whole variable domain, filled in from reference TRBV5-5 and TRBJ2-1, reads DAGVTQSPTHLIKTRGQQVTLRCSPISGHKSVSWYQQVLGQGPQFIFQYYEKEERGRGNFPDRFSARQFPNYSSELNVNALLLGDSALYLCASSRTSNYEQFFGPGTRLTVL.

Many counts were recorded for this clonotype. V and J are TRBV20-1 and TRBJ2-7; D not certain. The CDR3 spans 11 residues. Per germline, CDR1 DFQATT and CDR2 SNEGSKA (reference sequence). The V end was cut by 1 base, the J end by 6 bases, with 7 bases between. The chain's CDR3 is CSARAGSEQYF. CDR3 nucleotide sequence: TGCAGTGCTAGAGCTGGATCCGAGCAGTACTTC.

The rearrangement uses TRBV12-3 or TRBV12-4 and TRBJ1-4, with D possibly TRBD1 on 6 matching bases. The CDR3 loop spans 11 amino acids. Trimming shortened V by 8 bases and J by 8 bases, and 9 bases separated the two germline ends. For the CDR3, the DNA is TGTGCCAGCGGACAGACGGAAAAACTGTTTTTT. Protein sequence: CASGQTEKLFF.

This chain connects TRBV2 to TRBJ2-7; maybe TRBD2 (5 bases). Between the trimmed V and J ends, which lost 7 bases and 6 bases, there was a span of 10 bases. This CDR3 has 11 residues. The germline gives CDR1 SNHLY, CDR2 FYNNEI. The CDR3: CASTQLVEQYF. The DNA of the CDR3 is TGTGCCAGCACCCAACTAGTCGAGCAGTACTTC.

This clonotype was seen a handful of times. The chain carries TRBV2 and TRBJ2-2, with TRBD2 as a possible D gene (6 bases). The CDR3 covers 13 residues. The V end lost 4 bases, the J end lost 7 bases, and 10 bases lay between the germline ends. Germline CDR1 and CDR2: SNHLY and FYNNEI. The CDR3 loop is CASSVMRDGELFF. The CDR3 DNA is TGTGCCAGCAGTGTGATGCGGGACGGGGAGCTGTTTTTT.

Only a few counts were recorded for this clonotype. The chain employs TRBV5-1 and TRBJ2-2; 7 positions match TRBD1. V lost 7 bases, J lost 1 base, and 4 bases stayed unmatched. CDR3 size: 14 residues. From germline, CDR1 is SGHRS and CDR2 YFSETQ. CDR3 nucleotides: TGCGCCAGCGGGACAGTTTTGAACACCGGGGAGCTGTTTTTT. Amino acid sequence: CASGTVLNTGELFF.